Here is one T cell receptor (beta chain) with its context. The antigen is undetermined. The sample comes from a study of post-analysis software for immune sequencing data. The overall study: Patients with relapsing-remitting, secondary progressive and progressive-relapsing multiple sclerosis courses were all represented. Overall study results and limits: Compared with controls, patients showed significantly lower normalized Chao1 diversity. Higher frequency in patients than in controls was seen for about five TRBV segments, with TRBV5-6, TRBV5-1 and TRBV20-1 among them. By F measure, samples from a shared preparation batch strongly co-clustered.

Carried by the TCR beta cDNA libraries were unique molecular identifiers. Between roughly 1 and 10 million T cells gave rise to some 470,000 cDNA molecules. MiXCR, applied by TCRdb to the PCR reads, yields one record per CDR3 protein. Among about 460,000 distinct CDR3 sequences listed, roughly 46% were seen once. This CDR3 comprises 13 residues. Deletions cut 3 bases from V and 7 bases from J, with 11 bases between. The sequence derives from a girl under 18 with multiple sclerosis. The sequenced material came from blood. The chain links TRBV12-3 or TRBV12-4 to TRBJ2-3, with D possibly being TRBD2 (5 bases). In DNA form, the CDR3 reads TGTGCCAGCAGTTTGTCAGCGGCGCATACGCAGTATTTT. Protein sequence: CASSLSAAHTQYF.